A single sample is the source of the 8 T cell receptor beta chains below, sequenced in a study of blood T cell repertoires in COVID-19. Sequencing used immunoSEQ multiplex PCR; TCRdb keeps in-frame clones, though not all of them. The table lists about 340,000 clones, 65% to 85% of them singletons. Sequencing was done on a sample of peripheral blood. The origin of the receptors is a young man with active or convalescent COVID-19.

The chain links TRBV4-3 to TRBJ2-7; TRBD2 aligns across 12 bases. The V and J ends lost 3 bases and 5 bases, in that order; junction bases with no gene match: 8. From germline, CDR1 is LGHNA and CDR2 YSLEER. The CDR3 loop spans 16 amino acids. The CDR3 DNA reads TGCGCCAGCAGCCAGGATCTAGCGGGAGGGGGCGACGAGCAGTACTTC. Amino acids: CASSQDLAGGGDEQYF.

The V and J genes are TRBV18 and TRBJ1-3; D is unresolved. V was cut by 6 bases and J by 4 bases, with 10 bases left in between. The CDR3 covers 13 residues. Germline CDR1 is KGHSH and CDR2 is LQKENI. The CDR3 nucleotides read TGTGCCAGCTCGCAAAGCTGGGGAAACACCATATATTTT. It codes for CASSQSWGNTIYF.

This clone was detected only a few times. The genes are TRBV5-6 and TRBJ2-7, with TRBD2 matching over 8 bases. CDR1 is SGHDT and CDR2 is YYEEEE in the germline V gene. The CDR3 sequence is 14 residues long. V dropped 0 bases and J dropped 6; count of bases not matched to a gene: 5. The CDR3 loop reads CASSLVSGGLEQYF. The DNA for the CDR3 is TGTGCCAGCAGCTTGGTGTCGGGAGGGCTCGAGCAGTACTTC.

V gene TRBV5-4 combines with J gene TRBJ2-7, with D tentatively TRBD2 (6 bases). Germline values: CDR1 SGHNT, CDR2 YYREEE (reference sequence). V was trimmed by 4 bases and J by 3 bases, leaving 14 bases between them. The CDR3 sequence is 14 residues long. The DNA for the CDR3 is TGTGCCAGCAGCCAGAAGGACGGGGGCTACGAGCAGTACTTC. This sequence encodes CASSQKDGGYEQYF.

The genes are TRBV2 and TRBJ1-4; D call uncertain. Trimming stripped 9 bases from V and 7 bases from J, with 15 bases between. CDR1 and CDR2 (germline): SNHLY, FYNNEI. The CDR3 has 13 amino acids. Here the CDR3 DNA reads TGTGCCAGTAAGATGCGGGAGAGTGAAAAACTGTTTTTT. Its protein product is CASKMRESEKLFF.

The genes are TRBV11-3 and TRBJ2-7; D may be TRBD1 (5 bases). The V and J ends lost 2 bases and 7 bases respectively, with 15 bases between them. Germline V lookup: CDR1 SGHNT, CDR2 YENEEA. This CDR3 region has 14 residues. This CDR3 reads CASSLLGPRGEQYF. CDR3 DNA sequence: TGTGCCAGCAGCTTACTAGGTCCAAGGGGAGAGCAGTACTTC.

The chain is built from TRBV4-2 and TRBJ1-2; D gene uncertain. V gave up 8 bases and J gave up 7 bases, with 11 bases separating them. The V gene's germline CDR1 is LGHNA and CDR2 YNFKEQ. This CDR3 region has 11 residues. CDR3 sequence (DNA): TGTGCCAGCGGAAGACGGAGTGGCTACACCTTC. Translating it yields CASGRRSGYTF.

This clone appeared a few times. The rearrangement uses TRBV10-3 and TRBJ1-2; TRBD1 matches at 11 bases. Germline CDR1 ENHRY, CDR2 SYGVKD. The CDR3 loop spans 14 amino acids. Trimming at V came to 5 bases and at J to 3 bases, leaving 2 bases not matched to a gene. CDR3 protein: CAISRTGGDYGYTF. DNA for the CDR3: TGTGCCATCAGTCGGACAGGGGGCGACTATGGCTACACCTTC.